These 26 T cell receptor beta chains were all obtained from the same sample, sequenced in a study of OX40 agonist ivuxolimab in advanced cancers. Library construction relied on the immunoSEQ multiplex PCR assay. The table comes from immuneACCESS by way of TCRdb, which keeps in-frame sequences with V and J called. Part of the clones is missing from these tables; in studies checked, under half for an unresolved V gene and the rest for unknown reasons. This sample comprises tens of thousands of clones, about 81% of them detected only once. 5% of the sample is held by the ten biggest clonotypes. The sample was CD4+ or CD8+ T cells sorted from blood, taken in a trial of the OX40 agonist ivuxolimab. The receptors stem from an adult with an advanced solid tumor such as melanoma, head and neck, liver or kidney cancer.

This chain connects TRBV30 to TRBJ1-2, with D perhaps TRBD1 (5 bases). The V gene's germline CDR1 is GTSNPN and CDR2 SVGIG (reference sequence). The CDR3 contains 12 residues. Trimming took 1 base from V and 8 from J, leaving 11 bases between them. CDR3 in DNA: TGTGCCTGGAGTGCGGGGGAAGGCGGCTACACCTTC. Protein: CAWSAGEGGYTF.

This sequence joins TRBV6-5 and TRBJ1-2, with D unclear. Trimming shortened V by 6 bases and J by 8 bases, and 16 bases separated the two germline ends. The CDR3 contains 13 residues. The germline V gene has CDR1 MNHEY and CDR2 SVGAGI. CDR3 sequence reads: CASSPGGDWGYTF. The CDR3, as DNA: TGTGCCAGCAGCCCCGGCGGGGATTGGGGCTACACCTTC.

V gene TRBV5-1 combines with J gene TRBJ2-6, with D perhaps matching TRBD2 (5 bases). CDR3 length: 15 amino acids. V was pared by 3 bases and J by 0 bases, with 7 bases between. Germline lookup yields CDR1 SGHRS and CDR2 YFSETQ. In DNA, the CDR3 is TGCGCCAGCAGCTGGGGAGACTCTGGGGCCAACGTCCTGACTTTC. Encoded protein: CASSWGDSGANVLTF.

Note on this clone: Other DNA variants within this sample encode the same CDR3. The V gene is TRBV4-1, the J gene TRBJ2-6; D perhaps matches TRBD1 (5 bases). Looked up from germline, CDR1 is MGHRA and CDR2 is YSYEKL. CDR3 size: 15 residues. The ends were cut back, 6 bases at V and 0 bases at J, with 9 bases in the middle. CDR3 residues: CASRQGHSGANVLTF. The DNA of the CDR3 is TGCGCCAGCAGGCAGGGCCACTCTGGGGCCAACGTCCTGACTTTC.

The chain links TRBV7-6 to TRBJ1-3; perhaps TRBD1 as D (6 bases). V gave up 1 base and J gave up 0 bases, with 13 bases separating them. The CDR3 is made up of 17 amino acids. CDR1 SGHVS and CDR2 FNYEAQ come from the germline V gene. The CDR3 protein is CASSLVSGGSSGNTIYF. Here the CDR3 DNA reads TGTGCCAGCAGCTTAGTGAGTGGGGGCTCCTCTGGAAACACCATATATTTT.

The chain is built from TRBV11-1 and TRBJ2-3; D uncertain. CDR1 and CDR2 from the germline V gene are SGHAT and FQDESV (reference sequence). The CDR3 is 14 residues long. With 2 bases removed from V and 4 bases from J, the gap between germline ends came to 10 bases. The CDR3 region is CASSLSSMPDTQYF. The CDR3 DNA reads as TGTGCCAGCAGCTTATCGAGCATGCCAGATACGCAGTATTTT.

This clone has a single count. V usage is TRBV5-5 and J usage is TRBJ1-2, with D possibly TRBD1 on 5 matching bases. The CDR3 contains 14 residues. V was pared by 4 bases and J by 4 bases, with 14 bases between. CDR1 SGHKS and CDR2 YYEKEE come from the germline V gene (reference sequence). The CDR3 region has the DNA TGTGCCAGCAGCCCAGCTCAGGGAGGCTATGGCTACACCTTC. Translating gives CASSPAQGGYGYTF. The entire variable domain, with the rest obtained from reference TRBV5-5 and TRBJ1-2, is as follows: DAGVTQSPTHLIKTRGQQVTLRCSPISGHKSVSWYQQVLGQGPQFIFQYYEKEERGRGNFPDRFSARQFPNYSSELNVNALLLGDSALYLCASSPAQGGYGYTFGSGTRLTVV.

This clone has a single count. V is TRBV4-1 and J is TRBJ1-3, with TRBD1 matching 8 bases. With V trimmed by 0 bases and J by 0 bases, 4 bases remained unmatched. The V gene's germline CDR1 is MGHRA and CDR2 YSYEKL. This CDR3 has 17 amino acids. Here the CDR3 reads CASSQDNRGTSGNTIYF. In nucleotides, the CDR3 is TGCGCCAGCAGCCAAGACAACAGGGGGACCTCTGGAAACACCATATATTTT.

The chain has TRBV18 and TRBJ1-4; 8 bases are a match to TRBD1. The CDR3 length is 15 residues. Looked up from germline, CDR1 is KGHSH and CDR2 is LQKENI. The V gene end was trimmed by 2 bases and the J gene end by 6 bases; junction bases not matched to a gene: 5. The CDR3 region has the DNA TGTGCCAGCTCACCAGTCGACAGGGGCGATGAAAAACTGTTTTTT. Its protein product is CASSPVDRGDEKLFF.

The J gene is TRBJ2-2, the V gene TRBV25-1; TRBD1 matches at 8 bases. The trim removed 8 bases at V and 4 bases at J, leaving 3 bases unmatched. Germline CDR1 MGHDK, CDR2 SYGVNS. This CDR3 has 13 residues. Here the CDR3 reads CASQGAGTGELFF. CDR3 DNA sequence: TGTGCCAGCCAGGGGGCGGGCACCGGGGAGCTGTTTTTT.

This chain connects TRBV4-1 to TRBJ2-7; TRBD2 agrees at 7 bases. This CDR3 is built from 15 residues. J was trimmed by 3 bases and V by 4 bases; bases with no gene match: 9. Germline assignment: CDR1 MGHRA and CDR2 YSYEKL. CDR3 amino acids: CASSPGGRDHYEQYF. CDR3 sequence (DNA): TGCGCCAGCAGCCCCGGGGGGAGGGACCACTACGAGCAGTACTTC.

This chain joins TRBV18 and TRBJ2-1, with TRBD2 as a possible D gene (6 bases). There are 15 residues in the CDR3. Deletions cut 4 bases from V and 1 base from J, with 11 bases between. CDR1 and CDR2 from the germline V gene are KGHSH and LQKENI. The CDR3, as DNA: TGTGCCAGCTCACTTTTAGCGGAATCCTACAATGAGCAGTTCTTC. Its translation: CASSLLAESYNEQFF. Complete variable domain (other parts from reference TRBV18 and TRBJ2-1): NAGVMQNPRHLVRRRGQEARLRCSPMKGHSHVYWYRQLPEEGLKFMVYLQKENIIDESGMPKERFSAEFPKEGPSILRIQQVVRGDSAAYFCASSLLAESYNEQFFGPGTRLTVL.

V and J are TRBV5-1 and TRBJ2-3; no clear D gene. Trimming left V 0 bases short and J 2 bases short, with 7 bases between. This CDR3 contains 14 residues. Germline CDR1 and CDR2: SGHRS and YFSETQ. The CDR3 DNA follows: TGCGCCAGCAGCTTGGCCGCGGCCACAGATACGCAGTATTTT. The encoded protein is CASSLAAATDTQYF.

This clone was counted a few times. The chain uses TRBV11-3 and TRBJ1-1; D perhaps matches TRBD1 (5 bases). Germline V gene data show CDR1 as SGHNT and CDR2 as YENEEA. V lost 1 base and J 12 bases, leaving 21 bases between the germline ends. This CDR3 comprises 15 residues. CDR3 in DNA: TGTGCCAGCAGCTTAGTCGGTATGACTGCCGGGGCAACTTTCTTT. Amino acids: CASSLVGMTAGATFF.

This clone was found a few times. V is TRBV28 and J is TRBJ1-4; D is uncertain. The CDR3 is 15 amino acids. Looked up from germline, CDR1 is MDHEN and CDR2 is SYDVKM. V lost 7 bases to trimming and J lost 2 bases, with 14 bases between them. CDR3: CASTPGGLTNEKLFF. CDR3 nucleotide sequence: TGTGCCAGCACCCCGGGAGGACTGACTAATGAAAAACTGTTTTTT. Combining the CDR3 with reference TRBV28 and TRBJ1-4 gives the whole variable domain DVKVTQSSRYLVKRTGEKVFLECVQDMDHENMFWYRQDPGLGLRLIYFSYDVKMKEKGDIPEGYSVSREKKERFSLILESASTNQTSMYLCASTPGGLTNEKLFFGSGTQLSVL.

This chain connects TRBV6-5 to TRBJ2-7; D uncertain. The V and J ends lost 6 bases and 4 bases respectively, with 16 bases between them. Looked up from germline, CDR1 is MNHEY and CDR2 is SVGAGI. CDR3 length equals 14 residues. CDR3 protein: CASSSMGLVYEQYF. The CDR3 nucleotides read TGTGCCAGCAGCTCCATGGGTCTTGTTTACGAGCAGTACTTC.

J is TRBJ2-7 and V is TRBV5-4; D call uncertain. Germline CDR1 reads SGHNT; CDR2 reads YYREEE (reference sequence). The CDR3 is 12 amino acids. V dropped 0 bases and J dropped 3 bases, with 4 bases sitting between them. CDR3 coding DNA: TGTGCCAGCAGCTTGGATGTCTACGAGCAGTACTTC. Its protein product is CASSLDVYEQYF.

The chain has TRBV4-2 and TRBJ2-1; 11 bases fit TRBD2. This CDR3 is built from 15 residues. CDR1 and CDR2 (germline): LGHNA, YNFKEQ. The V segment lost 5 bases and the J segment 7 bases; nucleotides outside the gene matches: 7. The CDR3 DNA reads TGTGCCAGCAGCTCTAAGGGGACTAGCGGAAATGAGCAGTTCTTC. Encoded protein: CASSSKGTSGNEQFF.

The genes are TRBV11-3 and TRBJ2-1; TRBD1 agrees at 9 bases. V was clipped by 5 bases and J by 0 bases; unmatched bases: 2. The CDR3 is 15 residues long. CDR1 is SGHNT, CDR2 YENEEA, per germline. As DNA, the CDR3 is TGTGCCAGCAGCCCGGGACAGGGCTCCTACAATGAGCAGTTCTTC. Amino acids: CASSPGQGSYNEQFF.

This chain joins TRBV10-2 and TRBJ2-3; 8 bases match TRBD1. Losses at the gene ends were 4 bases for V and 1 base for J; bases not matched to a gene: 4. Germline lookup yields CDR1 WSHSY and CDR2 SAAADI. This CDR3 is 15 amino acids long. The CDR3 DNA sequence: TGCGCCAGCAGTGGACTGACAGGGGGCACAGATACGCAGTATTTT. It codes for CASSGLTGGTDTQYF.

The V gene is TRBV30, the J gene TRBJ1-3; weak D call: TRBD1 (5 bases). Trimming left V 3 bases short and J 2 bases short, with 11 bases between. CDR1 GTSNPN and CDR2 SVGIG come from the germline V gene (reference sequence). This CDR3 is built from 14 residues. The CDR3 DNA follows: TGTGCCTGGAGAAAAACAGGTCCTGGAAACACCATATATTTT. It codes for CAWRKTGPGNTIYF.

This clone has only one observation. The chain carries TRBV28 and TRBJ2-7; D is undetermined. This CDR3 has 12 amino acids. Trimming took off 4 bases at V and 6 bases at J, with 10 bases between the two ends. CDR1 MDHEN and CDR2 SYDVKM come from the germline V gene. CDR3 nucleotides: TGTGCCAGCAGTTCCACCAGGAGCGAGCAGTACTTC. As protein: CASSSTRSEQYF.

The CDR3 region has the DNA TGTGCCAGCAGCTCCCGACAGGGAGGGAACTATGGCTACACCTTC. Amino acid sequence: CASSSRQGGNYGYTF. V gene TRBV7-8 combines with J gene TRBJ1-2; 7 nucleotides align to TRBD1. Germline CDR1 reads SGHVS; CDR2 reads FQNEAQ. The CDR3 has 15 residues. V gave up 4 bases and J gave up 2 bases; unmatched junction bases: 7.

This clone was detected only once. The genes are TRBV13 and TRBJ2-1; the match to TRBD1 covers 10 bases. V was pared by 1 base and J by 11 bases, with 8 bases of the junction left unmatched. Germline V CDR1 and CDR2: PRHDT, FYEKMQ (reference sequence). The CDR3 sequence is 15 residues long. The CDR3 spells CASSLDDRGREKQFF. CDR3 nucleotides: TGTGCCAGCAGCTTAGACGACAGGGGGCGGGAGAAGCAGTTCTTC.

The rearrangement joins TRBV6-1 to TRBJ2-7, with 10 bases aligning to TRBD2. After removal of 6 bases from V and 1 base from J, the junction contained 6 bases not matched to a gene. The CDR3 runs to 15 residues. Germline V gene lookup returns CDR1 MNHNS and CDR2 SASEGT. The CDR3 DNA reads TGTGCCAGCAGCTATAGCGGGGGGTCTTCCTACGAGCAGTACTTC. Translated, it gives CASSYSGGSSYEQYF.

This clone was counted between two and nine times. This rearrangement joins TRBV6-5 to TRBJ1-1; 9 bases line up with TRBD1. Germline loops: CDR1 MNHEY, CDR2 SVGAGI. The CDR3 covers 15 residues. The trim removed 2 bases at V and 2 bases at J, leaving 3 bases unmatched. The chain's CDR3 is CASSYGDRDNTEAFF. CDR3 DNA sequence: TGTGCCAGCAGTTACGGGGACAGGGATAACACTGAAGCTTTCTTT.